A single sample gave rise to the 4 T cell receptor beta chains below, sequenced in a study of Tregs in tolerant kidney transplant recipients. Libraries were prepared by immunoSEQ multiplex PCR; TCRdb keeps only in-frame clonotypes and omits some of them. Here the sample table reports some 52,000 clones. The specimen comprised CD4+ T cells from blood, sampled before the transplant. All receptors derive from a human donor who received a combined kidney and bone marrow transplant.

The sequenced CDR3 bases are TGTGCCAGCAGCATTAGACTCTACGAG. Encoded protein: CASSIRLYE. The CDR3 as a whole reads CASSIRLYEQYF. This chain uses TRBV12-3 or TRBV12-4 with TRBJ2-7; D call uncertain. Coverage ceases 3 residues before the CDR3 finishes, and the germline J gene fills in the end. V shed 6 bases and J shed 3 bases, with 9 bases lying between them. This CDR3 is built from 12 residues.

Details on this clone: The read ends 3 residues early relative to the CDR3; the germline J gene fills the gap. Different DNA sequences within this sample yield the same CDR3. The J gene is TRBJ1-1, the V gene TRBV6-1, with D perhaps matching TRBD1 (5 bases). The V end lost 4 bases, the J end lost 4 bases, and 13 bases lay between the germline ends. Germline V gene lookup returns CDR1 MNHNS and CDR2 SASEGT. This CDR3 contains 14 residues. Partial CDR3 DNA: TGTGCCAGCAGTGTGGAGGGGAGTGGCACTGAA. Translation: CASSVEGSGTE. The entire CDR3 reads CASSVEGSGTEAFF.

The sequenced CDR3 bases are TGTGCCAGTAGTATAGGGGGGCCGAACTACGAG. Encoded protein: CASSIGGPNYE. The full CDR3 protein reads CASSIGGPNYEQYF. The chain has TRBV19 and TRBJ2-7; possible D gene TRBD1, 6 bases. Read data end 3 residues before the CDR3 end; the end is taken from the germline J gene. Germline lookup yields CDR1 LNHDA and CDR2 SQIVND (reference sequence). V was shortened by 1 base and J by 3 bases, with 10 bases between the two germline ends. This CDR3 has 14 amino acids.

Details on this clone: The read gets to within 3 residues of the CDR3 end, and the germline J gene fills in the rest. The gene calls are TRBV10-3 and TRBJ1-3; no reliable D call. The length of the CDR3 is 13 residues. In germline, CDR1 is ENHRY, CDR2 SYGVKD. V lost 0 bases to trimming and J lost 4 bases, with 4 bases between them. CDR3 amino acids: CAISESGGNTIYF. Incomplete CDR3 DNA: TGTGCCATCAGTGAGTCTGGCGGAAACACC.